The T cell receptor beta chain described here comes from a study of blood T cell repertoires in COVID-19. CDR1 is SGDLS, CDR2 YYNGEE, per germline. CDR3 length: 14 residues. V lost 4 bases and J lost 6, with 16 bases in between. Libraries were prepared by immunoSEQ multiplex PCR; TCRdb keeps only in-frame clonotypes and omits some of them. The sample holds 130,000 to 150,000 clones, around four fifths seen once. The source material was peripheral blood. The rearrangement joins TRBV9 to TRBJ1-1; D might be TRBD1 (5 bases). The sequence was collected from a woman aged 40 to 50 with active or convalescent COVID-19. The CDR3 region is CASSSLAGVAEAFF. In DNA, the CDR3 is TGTGCCAGCAGCTCCCTAGCGGGGGTCGCTGAAGCTTTCTTT.